This is a list of T cell receptor beta chains from one sample in a study of human T cells and chemical hapten exposure. TCRdb reprocessed the RACE reads via MiXCR and lists one record per CDR3 protein. The sample records around 260,000 distinct CDR3 sequences, 7% to 10% being singletons. This specimen consisted of whole blood, obtained in connection with sensitization to the hapten diphenylcyclopropenone (DPC). Receptors originate from a middle-aged woman with alopecia areata. Some clones in this sample may be carry-over from other donors' samples. The CDR3 runs from the conserved cysteine through the conserved F or W. D genes are given only for firm matches. Only part of the rows carry a size: once, few, many, or a class if the clone is expanded.

CDR3aa: CASTVSQATVADTQYF
CDR3nt: TGTGCCAGCACAGTCTCACAGGCGACCGTAGCAGATACGCAGTATTTT
abundance: .
v_gene: TRBV2
j_gene: TRBJ2-3
d_gene: .

CDR3aa: CASSVRVYEQYF
CDR3nt: TGTGCCAGCAGTGTGAGGGTTTACGAGCAGTACTTC
abundance: few
v_gene: TRBV2
j_gene: TRBJ2-7
d_gene: .

CDR3aa: CASSYRDTEAFF
CDR3nt: TGTGCCAGCAGTTACAGGGACACTGAAGCTTTCTTT
abundance: many
v_gene: TRBV7-8
j_gene: TRBJ1-1
d_gene: .

CDR3aa: CASSHPVEGWDEQFF
CDR3nt: TGTGCCAGCAGTCACCCCGTAGAGGGCTGGGATGAGCAGTTCTTC
abundance: .
v_gene: TRBV28
j_gene: TRBJ2-1
d_gene: .

CDR3aa: CASSLGGTSEQYF
CDR3nt: TGTGCCAGCAGCTTGGGCGGGACTAGCGAGCAGTACTTC
abundance: few
v_gene: TRBV5-4
j_gene: TRBJ2-7
d_gene: TRBD2

CDR3aa: CASSLFVGGQETQYF
CDR3nt: TGTGCCAGCAGCCTGTTTGTTGGGGGCCAAGAGACCCAGTACTTC
abundance: .
v_gene: TRBV9
j_gene: TRBJ2-5
d_gene: .

CDR3aa: CASSLEGTGTNNEQFF
CDR3nt: TGTGCCAGCAGCCTTGAGGGGACAGGGACAAACAATGAGCAGTTCTTC
abundance: few
v_gene: TRBV4-2
j_gene: TRBJ2-1
d_gene: TRBD1

CDR3aa: CASSHARRGQRNTIYF
CDR3nt: TGTGCCAGCAGCCACGCGAGAAGGGGGCAGAGAAACACCATATATTTT
abundance: few
v_gene: TRBV12-3/TRBV12-4
j_gene: TRBJ1-3
d_gene: TRBD1

CDR3aa: CATRGVLDTQYF
CDR3nt: TGTGCCACCAGGGGGGTATTAGATACGCAGTATTTT
abundance: many
v_gene: TRBV15
j_gene: TRBJ2-3
d_gene: .

CDR3aa: CASSYSGLAGSVEQFF
CDR3nt: TGTGCCAGCAGTTACTCGGGACTAGCGGGATCGGTTGAGCAGTTCTTC
abundance: once
v_gene: TRBV6-5
j_gene: TRBJ2-1
d_gene: TRBD2

CDR3aa: CSVERGGAGTEAFF
CDR3nt: TGCAGCGTTGAAAGAGGGGGCGCCGGCACTGAAGCTTTCTTT
abundance: many
v_gene: TRBV29-1
j_gene: TRBJ1-1
d_gene: TRBD1

CDR3aa: CASSSPGLGNTIYF
CDR3nt: TGTGCCAGCAGTTCACCGGGCCTTGGAAACACCATATATTTT
abundance: .
v_gene: TRBV6-5
j_gene: TRBJ1-3
d_gene: .

CDR3aa: CARGLALDETSSYNEQFF
CDR3nt: TGTGCCAGAGGCCTTGCCCTGGATGAGACTAGCTCCTACAATGAGCAGTTCTTC
abundance: many
v_gene: TRBV7-9
j_gene: TRBJ2-1
d_gene: .

CDR3aa: CATSSTWGEPQHF
CDR3nt: TGTGCCACCTCCTCGACTTGGGGAGAGCCCCAGCATTTT
abundance: few
v_gene: TRBV6-2/TRBV6-3
j_gene: TRBJ1-5
d_gene: .

CDR3aa: CASSLTLSSYNEQFF
CDR3nt: TGTGCCAGCAGCCTGACTTTGAGCTCCTACAATGAGCAGTTCTTC
abundance: many
v_gene: TRBV28
j_gene: TRBJ2-1
d_gene: .

CDR3aa: CASSPSVQSYEQYF
CDR3nt: TGTGCCAGCAGCCCAAGCGTACAGAGCTACGAGCAGTACTTC
abundance: .
v_gene: TRBV7-9
j_gene: TRBJ2-7
d_gene: .

CDR3aa: CASSSLSGEQYF
CDR3nt: TGTGCCAGCAGTTCCTTATCGGGAGAGCAGTACTTC
abundance: .
v_gene: TRBV28
j_gene: TRBJ2-7
d_gene: .

CDR3aa: CSASQQSRAEAFF
CDR3nt: TGCAGTGCTAGTCAACAGTCCAGAGCTGAAGCTTTCTTT
abundance: .
v_gene: TRBV20-1
j_gene: TRBJ1-1
d_gene: .

CDR3aa: CASSPQQRDTQYF
CDR3nt: TGTGCCAGCAGCCCGCAACAGAGAGATACGCAGTATTTT
abundance: few
v_gene: TRBV4-2
j_gene: TRBJ2-3
d_gene: .

CDR3aa: CAISEGAYSNQPQHF
CDR3nt: TGTGCCATCAGTGAAGGGGCCTATAGCAATCAGCCCCAGCATTTT
abundance: few
v_gene: TRBV10-3
j_gene: TRBJ1-5
d_gene: .

CDR3aa: CASSPQAGPSEQYF
CDR3nt: TGTGCCAGCAGCCCCCAGGCGGGCCCCTCGGAGCAGTACTTC
abundance: .
v_gene: TRBV11-2
j_gene: TRBJ2-7
d_gene: .

CDR3aa: CASRAGTAIANEQFF
CDR3nt: TGTGCCAGCAGGGCCGGGACCGCAATCGCCAATGAGCAGTTCTTC
abundance: few
v_gene: TRBV12-3/TRBV12-4
j_gene: TRBJ2-1
d_gene: .

CDR3aa: CASSVGSWVETQYF
CDR3nt: TGTGCCAGCAGCGTAGGTTCTTGGGTGGAGACCCAGTACTTC
abundance: few
v_gene: TRBV9
j_gene: TRBJ2-5
d_gene: .

CDR3aa: CATQHSTGGNSPLHF
CDR3nt: TGTGCCACCCAGCACTCGACAGGGGGGAATTCACCCCTCCACTTT
abundance: .
v_gene: TRBV24-1
j_gene: TRBJ1-6
d_gene: TRBD1

CDR3aa: CASSLGLSGNTIYF
CDR3nt: TGTGCCAGCAGTTTGGGGTTAAGTGGAAACACCATATATTTT
abundance: .
v_gene: TRBV12-3/TRBV12-4
j_gene: TRBJ1-3
d_gene: .